Each of the 6 T cell receptor beta chains below was sequenced from the same sample in a study of blood T cell repertoires in COVID-19. This table comes from immunoSEQ multiplex PCR, and its TCRdb copy is limited to in-frame clones, with some not included. In the table there are over 200,000 clones, roughly 87% of which are singletons. Sequencing used PBMCs or T cells enriched from blood (not recorded which). Every receptor here comes from a man aged 25 to 40 who had recovered from COVID-19.

This sequence joins TRBV30 and TRBJ2-7; 7 bases agree with TRBD2. There are 13 residues in the CDR3. In germline, CDR1 is GTSNPN, CDR2 SVGIG (reference sequence). Germline trimming cut 4 bases from V and 7 bases from J; bases unmatched to any gene: 10. CDR3 coding DNA: TGTGCCTGGACCCTGGGACTATTTTTTGAGCAGTACTTC. As protein: CAWTLGLFFEQYF. Full variable domain (missing parts from reference TRBV30 and TRBJ2-7): SQTIHQWPATLVQPVGSPLSLECTVEGTSNPNLYWYRQAAGRGLQLLFYSVGIGQISSEVPQNLSASRPQDRQFILSSKKLLLSDSGFYLCAWTLGLFFEQYFGPGTRLTVT.

The sample holds one count of this clone. The V gene is TRBV3-1 (or the pseudogene TRBV3-2), the J gene TRBJ2-7, with TRBD1 identical over 7 bases. Losses at the gene ends were 3 bases for V and 3 bases for J; bases not matched to a gene: 2. This CDR3 spans 13 amino acids. CDR1 and CDR2 from the germline V gene are LGHDT and YNNKEL (reference sequence). CDR3: CASSQRTGYEQYF. In nucleotides, the CDR3 is TGTGCCAGCAGCCAGAGGACAGGCTACGAGCAGTACTTC.

The gene calls are TRBV18 and TRBJ2-2; 11 bases are shared with TRBD2. From germline, CDR1 is KGHSH and CDR2 LQKENI. After removal of 1 base from V and 0 bases from J, the junction contained 10 bases not matched to a gene. The CDR3 totals 20 residues. The CDR3 region is CASSPLTGLAGKSNTGELFF. Here the CDR3 DNA reads TGTGCCAGCTCACCACTTACTGGACTAGCGGGTAAATCGAACACCGGGGAGCTGTTTTTT.

The chain links TRBV28 to TRBJ1-5, with D tentatively TRBD1 (5 bases). In germline, CDR1 is MDHEN, CDR2 SYDVKM. CDR3 size: 16 residues. Trimming shortened V by 3 bases and J by 0 bases, and 12 bases separated the two germline ends. The CDR3: CASSLGGVSSNQPQHF. CDR3 DNA: TGTGCCAGCAGTTTGGGGGGTGTATCTAGCAATCAGCCCCAGCATTTT. Complete variable domain (other parts from reference TRBV28 and TRBJ1-5): DVKVTQSSRYLVKRTGEKVFLECVQDMDHENMFWYRQDPGLGLRLIYFSYDVKMKEKGDIPEGYSVSREKKERFSLILESASTNQTSMYLCASSLGGVSSNQPQHFGDGTRLSIL.

The rearrangement joins TRBV21-1 to TRBJ1-1; the D call of TRBD1 is as the table states it, not checked on the DNA. TRBV21-1 has pseudogene status. The CDR3 runs 15 residues. This CDR3 reads CASSKVQGVGTEAFF. DNA of the CDR3: TGTGCCAGCAGCAAAGTTCAGGGGGTCGGGACTGAAGCTTTCTTT.

The genes are TRBV28 and TRBJ2-7; D is possibly TRBD1 (6 bases). The CDR3 loop spans 14 amino acids. V lost 8 bases, J lost 0 bases, and 14 bases lay in between. The germline CDR1 and CDR2 sequences are MDHEN and SYDVKM. CDR3 coding DNA: TGTGCCAGCCGGAGAGGGGGAATCTCCTACGAGCAGTACTTC. It encodes CASRRGGISYEQYF.